The 10 T cell receptor beta chains given below trace back to one sample, sequenced in a study of blood T cells in healthy people across ages. A second roughly 6 to 11 cycle PCR used barcoded and J-beta primers. TCRdb recomputed calls from the 5' RACE reads with MiXCR, one row per CDR3 protein. The sample consists of 800,000 to 1,000,000 distinct CDR3 sequences, about 48% of them appearing once. Sequencing was carried out using blood. Receptor source: a man aged 25-45 years in good health.

V is TRBV5-1 and J is TRBJ2-3, with a possible D match to TRBD2 (6 bases). Trimming shortened V by 3 bases and J by 0 bases, and 11 bases separated the two germline ends. The CDR3 is 15 amino acids. Per germline, CDR1 SGHRS and CDR2 YFSETQ. As DNA, the CDR3 is TGCGCCAGCAGCTGGGACTCTACTAGCACAGATACGCAGTATTTT. Its protein product is CASSWDSTSTDTQYF.

This clonotype appeared a few times. This chain joins TRBV9 and TRBJ2-3, with 11 bases lining up with TRBD2. Germline trimming cut 4 bases from V and 3 bases from J; bases unmatched to any gene: 7. This CDR3 is 16 amino acids long. The germline CDR1 and CDR2 sequences are SGDLS and YYNGEE. As DNA, the CDR3 is TGTGCCAGCAGCCGTCAACTAGCGGGGGAGACAGATACGCAGTATTTT. Protein sequence: CASSRQLAGETDTQYF.

This chain links TRBV11-2 with TRBJ2-3, with TRBD2 as a possible D gene (6 bases). CDR1 and CDR2 from the germline V gene are SGHAT and FQNNGV. This CDR3 is built from 16 residues. Trimming left V 1 base short and J 4 bases short, with 15 bases between. DNA for the CDR3: TGTGCCAGCAGCTTAGTCGGTCAGGCTAGCGCAGATACGCAGTATTTT. Its translation: CASSLVGQASADTQYF.

This clonotype occurred a few times. The chain employs TRBV20-1 and TRBJ2-1; D is unclear. This CDR3 region has 15 residues. In germline, CDR1 is DFQATT, CDR2 SNEGSKA (reference sequence). V shed 1 base and J shed 4 bases, with 14 bases lying between them. The CDR3 nucleotides are TGCAGTGCTAGAGCAGGCGGCCCAGTATACAATGAGCAGTTCTTC. As protein: CSARAGGPVYNEQFF.

The table lists this clonotype with a few counts. The J gene is TRBJ1-6, the V gene TRBV27; D is possibly TRBD1 (6 bases). With 6 bases removed from V and 3 bases from J, the gap between germline ends came to 15 bases. The CDR3 consists of 16 residues. CDR1 and CDR2 (germline): MNHEY, SMNVEV (reference sequence). CDR3 DNA sequence: TGTGCCAGCAGCGGGACAACCAGAAACTATAATTCACCCCTCCACTTT. Protein product: CASSGTTRNYNSPLHF.

This clonotype occurred a few times. The chain joins TRBV10-3 to TRBJ1-1, with D possibly matching TRBD1 (5 bases). V was trimmed by 5 bases and J by 1 base, leaving 8 bases between them. The CDR3 contains 13 residues. Germline CDR1 is ENHRY and CDR2 is SYGVKD. The DNA for the CDR3 is TGTGCCATCAGTTCAGGGCGGAACACTGAAGCTTTCTTT. Protein sequence: CAISSGRNTEAFF.

This clonotype has just a few counts. This chain joins TRBV6-1 and TRBJ1-5; D is possibly TRBD1 (5 bases). The CDR3 spans 19 residues. Trimming took off 2 bases at V and 0 bases at J, with 20 bases between the two ends. In germline, CDR1 is MNHNS, CDR2 SASEGT. The CDR3, as DNA: TGTGCCAGCAGTGAACTCAGGGCAGTCGTAACCTATAGCAATCAGCCCCAGCATTTT. Translated: CASSELRAVVTYSNQPQHF.

The chain is built from TRBV7-3 and TRBJ2-4; 11 bases agree with TRBD2. Germline CDR1 SGHTA, CDR2 FQGTGA. V lost 5 bases and J lost 1; bases outside the gene matches: 16. The CDR3 loop spans 20 amino acids. The CDR3 DNA reads as TGTGCCAGCAGCCATGGGCGGCTAGCGGGGGGCCCCAGGGCCAAAAACATTCAGTACTTC. Amino acid sequence: CASSHGRLAGGPRAKNIQYF. Variable domain in full (rest from reference TRBV7-3 and TRBJ2-4): GAGVSQTPSNKVTEKGKYVELRCDPISGHTALYWYRQSLGQGPEFLIYFQGTGAADDSGLPNDRFFAVRPEGSVSTLKIQRTERGDSAVYLCASSHGRLAGGPRAKNIQYFGAGTRLSVL.

The chain couples TRBV13 to TRBJ1-1, with D perhaps TRBD1 (5 bases). Trimming took off 0 bases at V and 6 bases at J, with 11 bases between the two ends. Germline V gene lookup returns CDR1 PRHDT and CDR2 FYEKMQ (reference sequence). The CDR3 consists of 14 residues. This CDR3 reads CASSLGARVAEAFF. The CDR3 DNA is TGTGCCAGCAGCTTAGGAGCCAGGGTTGCTGAAGCTTTCTTT.

The rearrangement links TRBV6-6 to TRBJ2-3; 7 bases map to TRBD1. After removal of 2 bases from V and 11 bases from J, the junction contained 4 bases not matched to a gene. CDR3 size: 12 residues. Germline V gene sequence: CDR1 MNHNY, CDR2 SVGAGI (reference sequence). CDR3 coding DNA: TGTGCCAGCAGTTACCTTGACAGGGAGCAGTATTTT. This sequence encodes CASSYLDREQYF.